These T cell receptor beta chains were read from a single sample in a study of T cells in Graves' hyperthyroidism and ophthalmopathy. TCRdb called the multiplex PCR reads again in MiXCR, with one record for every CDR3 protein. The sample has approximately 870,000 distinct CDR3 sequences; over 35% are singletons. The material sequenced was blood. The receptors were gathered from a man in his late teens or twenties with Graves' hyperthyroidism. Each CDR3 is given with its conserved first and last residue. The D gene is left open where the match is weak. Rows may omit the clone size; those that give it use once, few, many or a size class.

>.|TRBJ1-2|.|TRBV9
TGTGCCAGCAGCGAGGGGCGAGGGGGCTACACCTTC
CASSEGRGGYTF
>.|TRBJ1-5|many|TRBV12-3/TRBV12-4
TGTGCCAGCAGTTTAGTCCCCCAGCCCCAGCATTTT
CASSLVPQPQHF
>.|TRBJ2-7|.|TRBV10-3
TGTGCCAGCAGTGCGTACAGAATGGCGGGGGCTTACGAGCAGTACTTC
CASSAYRMAGAYEQYF
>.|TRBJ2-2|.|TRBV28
TGTGCCAGCAGTTTGGACATGAACACCGGGGAGCTGTTTTTT
CASSLDMNTGELFF
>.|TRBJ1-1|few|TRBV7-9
TGTGCCAGCAGCTTAAACTCAGGGGTGAACACTGAAGCTTTCTTT
CASSLNSGVNTEAFF
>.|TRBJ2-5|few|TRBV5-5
TGTGCCAGCAGCCCTGGAGGGCCTGCCCAGGAGACCCAGTACTTC
CASSPGGPAQETQYF
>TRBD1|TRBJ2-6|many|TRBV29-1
TGCAGCGTTGAAGATCAAGGGACAGGGAGAACTGGGGCCAACGTCCTGACTTTC
CSVEDQGTGRTGANVLTF
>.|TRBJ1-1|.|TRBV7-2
TGTGCCAGCAGCTTAGCCGGTGGGGCTGATGAAGCTTTCTTT
CASSLAGGADEAFF
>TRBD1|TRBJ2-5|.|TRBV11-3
TGTGCCAGCAGCTTGTACCGGGACAGGGCGGAGACCCAGTACTTC
CASSLYRDRAETQYF
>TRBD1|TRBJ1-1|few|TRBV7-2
TGTGCCAGCAGCTACAGGGGTATGGGCGCTGAAGCTTTCTTT
CASSYRGMGAEAFF
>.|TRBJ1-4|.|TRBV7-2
TGTGCCAGCGGCCGGGGGCCCTACTTAAATGAAAAACTGTTTTTT
CASGRGPYLNEKLFF
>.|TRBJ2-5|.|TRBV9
TGTGCCAGCAGCGTAGAGGTGGGGACGGAGACCCAGTACTTC
CASSVEVGTETQYF
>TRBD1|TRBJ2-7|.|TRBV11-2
TGTGCCAGCAGCTCCGTCCGGGACAGGTGGGAGCAGTACTTC
CASSSVRDRWEQYF
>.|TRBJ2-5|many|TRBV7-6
TGTGCCAGCAGCCCCCTATCCTCGGAGACCCAGTACTTC
CASSPLSSETQYF
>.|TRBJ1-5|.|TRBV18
TGTGCCAGCTCCGACAGGACCAATCAGCCCCAGCATTTT
CASSDRTNQPQHF
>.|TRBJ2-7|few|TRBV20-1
TGCAGTGCTAGAGTAGGAAGGGTTTCTCGCGAGCAGTACTTC
CSARVGRVSREQYF
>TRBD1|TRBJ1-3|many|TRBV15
TGTGCCACCAGCAGAGACAGGGGGCATGGAAACACCATATATTTT
CATSRDRGHGNTIYF
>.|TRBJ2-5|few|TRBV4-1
TGCGCCAGCAGCCAAGGGCGGAGGGAAGAGACCCAGTACTTC
CASSQGRREETQYF
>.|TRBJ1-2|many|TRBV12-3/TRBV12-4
TGTGCCAGCAGCCAGACCCGGGACTATGGCTACACCTTC
CASSQTRDYGYTF
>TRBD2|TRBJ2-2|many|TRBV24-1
TGTGCCACCAGTGATACCCGCAGCGGGGAAACCGGGGAGCTGTTTTTT
CATSDTRSGETGELFF
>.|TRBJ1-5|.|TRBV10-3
TGTGCTCCGGGGGGGGGTGGCGGTCAGCCCCAGCATTTT
CAPGGGGGQPQHF
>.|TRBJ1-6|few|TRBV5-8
TGTGCCAGCAGCATGACAGTGGGTAATTCACCCCTCCACTTT
CASSMTVGNSPLHF
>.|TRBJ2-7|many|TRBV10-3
TGTGCCATCAGTGAGGGTCGGACCTACGAGCAGTACTTC
CAISEGRTYEQYF
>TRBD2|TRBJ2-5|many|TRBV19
TGTGCCAGTAGTTGGGTAGCGGGAGGTTGGGAGACCCAGTACTTC
CASSWVAGGWETQYF
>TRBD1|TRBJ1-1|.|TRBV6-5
TGTGCCAGCAGTTACTCCGGGACAGGGAGCTTCGGAGAAGCTTTCTTT
CASSYSGTGSFGEAFF
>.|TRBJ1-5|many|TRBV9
TGTGCCAGCAGCAGGGGGGCGAGCAATCAGCCCCAGCATTTT
CASSRGASNQPQHF
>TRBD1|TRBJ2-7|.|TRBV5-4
TGTGCCAGCAGCTTGGCCGGGACAGGGTACCACGAGCAGTACTTC
CASSLAGTGYHEQYF
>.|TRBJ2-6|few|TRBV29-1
TGCAGCGTTGAAGATCGGGAAGTATCAACCTCTGGGGCCAACGTCCTGACTTTC
CSVEDREVSTSGANVLTF
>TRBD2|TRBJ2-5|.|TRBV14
TGTGCCAGCAGCCTCCTCAGCGGGAGTTGGGAGACCCAGTACTTC
CASSLLSGSWETQYF
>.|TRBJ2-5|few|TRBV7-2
TGTGCCAGCAGCCCCGTCGACAGCTCCCCATGGGAGACCCAGTACTTC
CASSPVDSSPWETQYF
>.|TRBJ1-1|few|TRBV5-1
TGCGCCAGCAGCTTGGCCGTTTATCAGGGATTCGCTGAAGCTTTCTTT
CASSLAVYQGFAEAFF
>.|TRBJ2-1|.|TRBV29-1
TGCAGCGTTGTCGGGCGCACTTACTCCTACAATGAGCAGTTCTTC
CSVVGRTYSYNEQFF
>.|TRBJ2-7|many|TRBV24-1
TGTGCCACCCGTGGGGACAAATCCTACGAGCAGTACTTC
CATRGDKSYEQYF
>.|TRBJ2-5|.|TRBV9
TGTGCCAGCAGCGTAGCCGCGGGGTCAGAGACCCAGTACTTC
CASSVAAGSETQYF
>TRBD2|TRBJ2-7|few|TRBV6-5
TGTGCCAGCAGGACTAGCGGAACCGAGAGGCAGTACTTC
CASRTSGTERQYF
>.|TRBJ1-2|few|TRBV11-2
TGTGCCAGCAGCTTAGCTCCGGACATTCACCGCTACACCTTC
CASSLAPDIHRYTF
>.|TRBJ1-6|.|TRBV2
TGTGCCAGCAGTTTTGGGGGGAGTGAGAATTCACCCCTCCACTTT
CASSFGGSENSPLHF
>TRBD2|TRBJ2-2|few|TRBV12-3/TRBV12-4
TGTGCCAGCAGTTCGTGGGAGGGGAACACCGGGGAGCTGTTTTTT
CASSSWEGNTGELFF
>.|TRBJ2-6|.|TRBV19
TGTGCCAGTAGGCCCCAGGGGGGTCCCAACTCTGGGGCCAACGTCCTGACTTTC
CASRPQGGPNSGANVLTF
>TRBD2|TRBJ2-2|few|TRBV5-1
TGCGCCAGCAGCTGGAGCGGGGAGGAGCTGTTTTTT
CASSWSGEELFF
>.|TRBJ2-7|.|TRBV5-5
TGTGCCAGCAGCTTGGGGCGACGGGGGTTAGGCGAGCAGTACTTC
CASSLGRRGLGEQYF
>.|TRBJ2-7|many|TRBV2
TGTGCCAGCAGTCGGGACGGCTACGAGCAGTACTTC
CASSRDGYEQYF
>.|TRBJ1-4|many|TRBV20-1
TGCAGTGCTAGAGACAGGCGTGGGGGCACTAATGAAAAACTGTTTTTT
CSARDRRGGTNEKLFF
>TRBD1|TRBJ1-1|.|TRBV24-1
TGTGCCACCAGCCAGGGGGGGGGCACTGAAGCTTTCTTT
CATSQGGGTEAFF
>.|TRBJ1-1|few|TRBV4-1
TGCGCCAGCAGCCAAGACGGCGGGGACACTGAAGCTTTCTTT
CASSQDGGDTEAFF
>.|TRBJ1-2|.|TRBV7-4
TGTGCCAGCAGCCTTATATGGTCTCCCGATCACTATGGCTACACCTTC
CASSLIWSPDHYGYTF
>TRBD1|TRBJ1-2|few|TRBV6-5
TGTGCCAGCAGTTACTCCGCCTACTGGGACAGCCGTGCGGTTGATGGCTACACCTTC
CASSYSAYWDSRAVDGYTF
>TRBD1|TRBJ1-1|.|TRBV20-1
TGCAGTGCAGATGACAGGGGGAGGGACACTGAAGCTTTCTTT
CSADDRGRDTEAFF
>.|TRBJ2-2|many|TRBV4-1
TGCGCCAGCAGCCTTGACCCCGCGGGCGCCGGGGAGCTGTTTTTT
CASSLDPAGAGELFF
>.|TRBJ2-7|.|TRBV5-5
TGTGCCAGCAGCCCCCCCAGACTGGGTTACTACGAGCAGTACTTC
CASSPPRLGYYEQYF
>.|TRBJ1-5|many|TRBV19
TGTGCCAGTAGCGGCTCCTTTGCCCAGCCCCAGCATTTT
CASSGSFAQPQHF
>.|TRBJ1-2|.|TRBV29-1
TGCAGTGGGGACCGTGACAGATTCATCTATGGCTACACCTTC
CSGDRDRFIYGYTF
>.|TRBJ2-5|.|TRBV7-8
TGTGCCAGCAGCTTATCAGGGGCAGGGGAAAAACTGTACTTC
CASSLSGAGEKLYF